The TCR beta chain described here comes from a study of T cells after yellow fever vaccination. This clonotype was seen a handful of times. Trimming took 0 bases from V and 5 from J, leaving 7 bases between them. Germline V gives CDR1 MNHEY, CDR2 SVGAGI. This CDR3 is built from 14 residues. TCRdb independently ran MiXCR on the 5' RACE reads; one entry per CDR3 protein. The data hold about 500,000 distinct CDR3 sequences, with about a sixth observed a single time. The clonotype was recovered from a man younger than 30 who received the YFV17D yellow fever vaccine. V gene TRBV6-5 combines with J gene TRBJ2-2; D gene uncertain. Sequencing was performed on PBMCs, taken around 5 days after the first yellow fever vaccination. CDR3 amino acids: CASSYSLDTGELFF. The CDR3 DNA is TGTGCCAGCAGTTACTCCTTGGATACCGGGGAGCTGTTTTTT.